This T cell receptor (beta chain) was profiled in a study of control samples from healthy donors and cancer patients. Some clones are missing from TCRdb's copy, which holds only in-frame ones; the method was immunoSEQ multiplex PCR. The table records more than 65,000 clones, 83% of them present only once. The CDR3 length is 14 residues. The germline CDR1 and CDR2 sequences are DFQATT and SNEGSKA (reference sequence). J gave up 7 bases and V 3 bases, and 6 bases lay outside the gene matches. Sequencing was done on a sample of blood. This clonotype originated in a man aged 60-69 years in good health. The J gene is TRBJ2-1, the V gene TRBV20-1, with 10 bases fitting TRBD1. The CDR3 DNA reads TGCAGTGCTAGTCCCGGGACAGGGGAGAATGAGCAGTTCTTC. Translating gives CSASPGTGENEQFF.